The 19 T cell receptor beta chains listed next were all sequenced from one sample in a study of shared clonotypes between healthy human individuals (TCRdb year 2020). Libraries were built with the immunoSEQ multiplex PCR assay. TCRdb mirrors the immuneACCESS table, restricted to in-frame sequences. Some clones are absent from its copies; in checked studies, under half trace to an unresolved V gene, and the reason for the others is unknown. The sample yields some 980,000 clones; 76% were counted once. The ten largest clones capture approximately 1.5% of the sample. The sample taken for sequencing was memory CD4+ T cells sorted from blood. The meaning of the sample's cell subset or site label: CD45RA-negative fraction. These TCRs come from a man aged 18 to 30 in good health.

The chain couples TRBV13 to TRBJ2-1, with D perhaps TRBD2 (5 bases). V gave up 4 bases and J gave up 9 bases, with 16 bases separating them. The V gene's germline CDR1 is PRHDT and CDR2 FYEKMQ (reference sequence). This CDR3 contains 14 residues. DNA for the CDR3: TGTGCCAGCAGCTCCCCCCAACTAGGCGCTGAGCAGTTCTTC. It encodes CASSSPQLGAEQFF.

V usage is TRBV30 and J usage is TRBJ2-7; TRBD2 might be the D (6 bases). Germline values: CDR1 GTSNPN, CDR2 SVGIG (reference sequence). The CDR3 has 14 amino acids. V shed 2 bases and J shed 0 bases, with 11 bases lying between them. As DNA, the CDR3 is TGTGCCTGGAGTTCCGGGAGTCACTCCTACGAGCAGTACTTC. This encodes CAWSSGSHSYEQYF.

This rearrangement joins TRBV5-1 to TRBJ1-1, with a tentative D call TRBD1 (6 bases). The CDR3 totals 14 residues. Looked up from germline, CDR1 is SGHRS and CDR2 is YFSETQ. V gave up 4 bases and J gave up 1 base, with 11 bases separating them. In DNA form, the CDR3 reads TGCGCCAGCAGCGGGGACACGAAGAACACTGAAGCTTTCTTT. Protein sequence: CASSGDTKNTEAFF.

The chain uses TRBV15 and TRBJ2-7; TRBD2 matches at 10 bases. Germline V lookup: CDR1 LNHNV, CDR2 YYDKDF (reference sequence). V was pared by 2 bases and J by 4 bases, with 17 bases of the junction left unmatched. The CDR3 covers 19 residues. This CDR3 is CATSRRRTSGSSGGYEQYF. CDR3 nucleotides: TGTGCCACCAGCAGACGTCGGACTAGCGGTTCCTCAGGGGGTTACGAGCAGTACTTC.

A single count supports this clone. This chain links TRBV18 with TRBJ2-7; 9 bases align to TRBD2. This CDR3 contains 14 residues. J was trimmed by 7 bases and V by 3 bases; bases with no gene match: 7. From germline, CDR1 is KGHSH and CDR2 LQKENI. The CDR3: CASSPGIAGEEQYF. CDR3 sequence (DNA): TGTGCCAGCTCACCGGGAATAGCGGGGGAAGAGCAGTACTTC.

V gene TRBV19 combines with J gene TRBJ1-2, with D unclear. Germline assignment: CDR1 LNHDA and CDR2 SQIVND (reference sequence). The CDR3 runs to 14 residues. Trimming took off 6 bases at V and 8 bases at J, with 19 bases between the two ends. CDR3 region: CASSPGPHDRGYTF. CDR3 DNA: TGTGCCAGTAGCCCCGGGCCTCACGATCGGGGCTACACCTTC.

This chain links TRBV7-2 with TRBJ2-5; D is possibly TRBD1 (5 bases). V dropped 5 bases and J dropped 3 bases, with 13 bases sitting between them. The CDR3 runs to 14 residues. Germline CDR1 is SGHTA and CDR2 is FQGNSA. The CDR3 protein is CASSAGIWEETQYF. The CDR3, as DNA: TGTGCCAGCAGCGCAGGGATTTGGGAAGAGACCCAGTACTTC.

As concerns this clone: The identical CDR3 is also encoded by other nucleotide sequences in the sample. This chain joins TRBV6-1 and TRBJ2-2, with D unclear. The CDR3 is made up of 12 amino acids. V lost 6 bases and J 4 bases, leaving 6 bases between the germline ends. Germline V gives CDR1 MNHNS, CDR2 SASEGT. CDR3 DNA: TGTGCCAGCAGGAGCTTCACCGGGGAGCTGTTTTTT. Translated: CASRSFTGELFF.

CDR3 protein: CASSQGDRVSSEQYF. The CDR3 DNA reads TGCGCCAGCAGCCAAGGAGACAGGGTTTCTAGTGAGCAGTACTTC. The V gene is TRBV4-3, the J gene TRBJ2-7; 7 nucleotides match TRBD1. The CDR3 contains 15 residues. Germline-derived CDR1 and CDR2 are LGHNA and YSLEER. The trim removed 1 base at V and 7 bases at J, leaving 10 bases unmatched.

The chain is built from TRBV19 and TRBJ2-7; 10 nucleotides line up with TRBD2. Germline CDR1 is LNHDA and CDR2 is SQIVND (reference sequence). This CDR3 is built from 15 residues. V was clipped by 5 bases and J by 3 bases; unmatched bases: 7. The chain's CDR3 is CASSVLAGDIYEQYF. For the CDR3, the DNA is TGTGCCAGTAGTGTTCTAGCGGGGGACATCTACGAGCAGTACTTC.

The V call is TRBV10-1, the J call TRBJ2-6, with D possibly matching TRBD1 (5 bases). The germline V gene encodes CDR1 WNHNN and CDR2 SYGVQD (reference sequence). The CDR3 has 15 amino acids. With 6 bases removed from V and 2 bases from J, the gap between germline ends came to 11 bases. The CDR3 here is CASSPTGAGANVLTF. The CDR3 nucleotides are TGCGCCAGCAGCCCAACAGGCGCTGGGGCCAACGTCCTGACTTTC.

The chain joins TRBV25-1 to TRBJ2-5; D is possibly TRBD2 (6 bases). In germline, CDR1 is MGHDK, CDR2 SYGVNS. This CDR3 spans 14 amino acids. V was shortened by 4 bases and J by 2 bases, with 11 bases between the two germline ends. CDR3: CASSALSGQETQYF. CDR3 DNA: TGTGCCAGCAGTGCCCTTAGCGGACAAGAGACCCAGTACTTC.

The chain carries TRBV11-2 and TRBJ2-7, with 8 bases matching TRBD2. The J segment lost 0 bases and the V segment lost 1 base, leaving 2 bases of the junction unmatched. Germline CDR1 SGHAT, CDR2 FQNNGV. This CDR3 has 15 residues. CDR3 sequence: CASSLASGHSYEQYF. CDR3 nucleotide sequence: TGTGCCAGCAGCTTAGCTAGCGGGCACTCCTACGAGCAGTACTTC.

DNA of the CDR3: TGTGCCAGCAGCTCACCTATGACAGGGAGGAATGAGCAGTTCTTC. Encoded protein: CASSSPMTGRNEQFF. This chain connects TRBV7-2 to TRBJ2-1, with D possibly being TRBD1 (7 bases). Germline-derived CDR1 and CDR2 are SGHTA and FQGNSA. The CDR3 contains 15 residues. V was trimmed by 4 bases and J by 7 bases, leaving 17 bases between them.

The table lists this clone with a few counts. A junction end diverges from the germline sequence, so it may reflect a read error. This chain connects TRBV5-1 to TRBJ1-1; 10 bases align to TRBD1. Germline V CDR1 and CDR2: SGHRS, YFSETQ. The CDR3 length is 16 residues. CDR3 DNA sequence: TGCGCCAGCAGCCCAACCCGGGACAGGGGTTCGAGAGAGGAAGACTTT. Translating gives CASSPTRDRGSREEDF. Together with reference TRBV5-1 and TRBJ1-1, the CDR3 gives the full variable domain: KAGVTQTPRYLIKTRGQQVTLSCSPISGHRSVSWYQQTPGQGLQFLFEYFSETQRNKGNFPGRFSGRQFSNSRSEMNVSTLELGDSALYLCASSPTRDRGSREEDFGQGTRLTVV.

This clone was recorded a few times. This chain links TRBV10-3 with TRBJ1-3, with a possible D match to TRBD1 (5 bases). V gave up 3 bases and J gave up 1 base, with 10 bases separating them. CDR3 length: 15 amino acids. From germline, CDR1 is ENHRY and CDR2 SYGVKD. Written as DNA, the CDR3 is TGTGCCATCAGTGACAGGGTACGATCTGGAAACACCATATATTTT. Amino acids: CAISDRVRSGNTIYF.

The V gene is TRBV30, the J gene TRBJ2-1, with 12 bases matching TRBD2. The CDR3 runs to 16 residues. The V and J ends lost 0 bases and 10 bases, in that order; junction bases with no gene match: 10. Germline CDR1 reads GTSNPN; CDR2 reads SVGIG (reference sequence). The CDR3: CAWSVRASGRAWEQFF. The CDR3 bases are TGTGCCTGGAGTGTACGAGCTAGCGGGAGGGCCTGGGAGCAGTTCTTC.

The rearrangement links TRBV5-1 to TRBJ2-3; a weak D match, TRBD1 (6 bases). Germline V CDR1 and CDR2: SGHRS, YFSETQ. The CDR3 loop spans 15 amino acids. V lost 3 bases to trimming and J lost 3 bases, with 14 bases between them. CDR3 sequence reads: CASSSVGGQTDTQYF. CDR3 DNA sequence: TGCGCCAGCAGCTCGGTAGGGGGTCAAACAGATACGCAGTATTTT.

This clone has more than one count but fewer than ten. V usage is TRBV5-4 and J usage is TRBJ1-2; D is ambiguous. V lost 0 bases and J lost 4, with 7 bases in between. CDR1 and CDR2 (germline): SGHNT, YYREEE (reference sequence). The CDR3 runs 13 residues. The CDR3 sequence is CASSLDQLYGYTF. CDR3 DNA: TGTGCCAGCAGCTTGGATCAGCTCTATGGCTACACCTTC.